A selection of T cell receptor beta chains follows, all from one sample in a study of T cell responses to AZD1222 COVID-19 vaccine. The protocol was immunoSEQ multiplex PCR, while the TCRdb copy is restricted to in-frame clones and leaves out a portion. The data show approximately 110,000 clones, 70% to 90% seen once. The specimen comprised peripheral blood, sampled on day 0 of AZD1222 vaccination. All receptors derive from an adult in good health. The CDR3 runs from the conserved cysteine through the conserved F or W. D genes are given only for firm matches. Size is stated for part of the rows, as once, few or many counts, or as a class when the clone is expanded.

D	V	J	size	DNA	CDR3
.	TRBV28	TRBJ1-1	.	TGTGCCAGCAGTTTACCGACGACCCGGGAAGCTTTCTTT	CASSLPTTREAFF
.	TRBV29-1	TRBJ1-2	once	TGCAGCGTGCCCTCCCCTGATCTCTATGGCTACACCTTC	CSVPSPDLYGYTF
.	TRBV7-2	TRBJ1-2	.	TGTGCCAGCAGCGACTGGGCCGTGGGCTATGGCTACACCTTC	CASSDWAVGYGYTF
TRBD1	TRBV29-1	TRBJ1-3	once	TGCAGCGTCACCGGGACAGGGATCGGGGACACCATATATTTT	CSVTGTGIGDTIYF
.	TRBV5-1	TRBJ2-1	.	TGCGCCAGCAGCCGGGACACTACCTACAATGAGCAGTTCTTC	CASSRDTTYNEQFF
.	TRBV29-1	TRBJ1-2	.	TGCAGCGATTGGACAGACGGCTACACCTTC	CSDWTDGYTF
.	TRBV5-1	TRBJ1-4	.	TGCGCCAGCAGCTTTGGAGGGGATAATGAAAAACTGTTTTTT	CASSFGGDNEKLFF
TRBD1	TRBV7-2	TRBJ1-5	.	TGTGCCAGCAGCCTCGGACAGGGGCCTAATCAGCCCCAGCATTTT	CASSLGQGPNQPQHF
TRBD1	TRBV19	TRBJ2-2	.	TGTGCCAGTACCCGACAGGGTGTTATCACCGGGGAGCTGTTTTTT	CASTRQGVITGELFF
TRBD1	TRBV7-6	TRBJ2-7	.	TGTGCCAGCAGCTTAGCCCTGACAGGGACCTACGAGCAGTACTTC	CASSLALTGTYEQYF
.	TRBV7-9	TRBJ1-6	.	TGTGCCAGCAGCCTGGCCCGGGATTCACCCCTCCACTTT	CASSLARDSPLHF
.	TRBV7-2	TRBJ1-5	.	TGTGCCAGCAGCTTCATGAGCAATCAGCCCCAGCATTTT	CASSFMSNQPQHF
.	TRBV19	TRBJ1-5	.	TGTGCCAGTAGTGTCAGAATTAATCAGCCCCAGCATTTT	CASSVRINQPQHF
.	TRBV4-3	TRBJ1-1	.	TGCGCCAGCAGCGCAGCGTCGGCGGGGGCTTGGACTGAAGCTTTCTTT	CASSAASAGAWTEAFF
.	TRBV5-6	TRBJ1-6	.	TGTGCCAGCAGCTTTTGGGACGGGATTGCACCCCTCCACTTT	CASSFWDGIAPLHF
TRBD1	TRBV29-1	TRBJ1-1	.	TGCAGCGTTTTTGCCCAGGGGGACACTGAAGCTTTCTTT	CSVFAQGDTEAFF
.	TRBV29-1	TRBJ2-2	few	TGCAGCGTGGACATGACAGGGAACACCGGGGAGCTGTTTTTT	CSVDMTGNTGELFF
.	TRBV5-6	TRBJ1-2	.	TGTGCCAGCAGCTTGGTGGGTGGCTACACCTTC	CASSLVGGYTF
.	TRBV9	TRBJ2-7	.	TGTGCCAGCAGCGTAGAACCGGGAGACGAGCAGTACTTC	CASSVEPGDEQYF
.	TRBV5-1	TRBJ2-7	.	TGCTCCGGGGTCGAGCAGTACTTC	CSGVEQYF
.	TRBV4-1	TRBJ1-2	.	TGCGCCAGCAGCCGAGAAACGACAGGACGGTATGGCTACACCTTC	CASSRETTGRYGYTF
.	TRBV18	TRBJ2-3	.	TGTGCCAGCTCACCCGGCAGGGCGCCAGATACGCAGTATTTT	CASSPGRAPDTQYF
TRBD1	TRBV15	TRBJ1-4	.	TGTGCCACCAGCAGGGAAGGACAGGGGCACGAAAAACTGTTTTTT	CATSREGQGHEKLFF
.	TRBV28	TRBJ2-7	.	TGTGCCAGCAATGACCAGGGGTTTCACAGCTCCTACGAGCAGTACTTC	CASNDQGFHSSYEQYF
.	TRBV7-9	TRBJ1-5	.	TGTGCCAGCAGCTTAGGATCAGGAAGCAATCAGCCCCAGCATTTT	CASSLGSGSNQPQHF
.	TRBV6-5	TRBJ1-5	.	TGTGCCAGCAGTTACTTCGCAGGGGGCAATCAGCCCCAGCATTTT	CASSYFAGGNQPQHF
.	TRBV19	TRBJ2-7	.	TGTGCCAGTAGTAAGGGAAGAGGGGCCGTCTACGAGCAGTACTTC	CASSKGRGAVYEQYF
.	TRBV18	TRBJ1-5	.	TGTGCCAGCTCATCTCTACCCGACGTTTCCAATCAGCCCCAGCATTTT	CASSSLPDVSNQPQHF
TRBD1	TRBV5-6	TRBJ1-6	.	TGTGCCAGCAGCTACGAACAGGGGACCTATAATTCACCCCTCCACTTT	CASSYEQGTYNSPLHF
.	TRBV12-3/TRBV12-4	TRBJ2-7	.	TGTGCCAGCAGTTTAGGACAGGTGAACGAGCAGTACTTC	CASSLGQVNEQYF
TRBD1	TRBV4-3	TRBJ2-3	.	TGCGCCAGCAGCCAAGGGGCGGTCGAGGGGGCCCCAGATACGCAGTATTTT	CASSQGAVEGAPDTQYF
.	TRBV11-2	TRBJ1-1	.	TGTGCCAGCAGCTTTACGTTTTCCGGGCAGGGGCAATGGGCTTTCTTT	CASSFTFSGQGQWAFF
.	TRBV6-2/TRBV6-3	TRBJ1-3	.	TGTGCCAGCAGTTCAGGACAGCCTGGAAACACCATATATTTT	CASSSGQPGNTIYF